The 17 T cell receptor beta chains listed next were all sequenced from one sample in a study of blood T cell repertoires in COVID-19. The repertoire was sequenced with immunoSEQ multiplex PCR; TCRdb's copy has only in-frame clones and lacks some. Of about 290,000 clones listed, roughly 90% are singletons. The sample was PBMCs or T cells enriched from blood (not recorded which). These receptors were obtained from a woman in her 40s who had recovered from COVID-19.

A few counts support this clone. This rearrangement joins TRBV24-1 to TRBJ2-1; 11 bases align to TRBD2. The CDR3 consists of 15 residues. Per the germline V gene, CDR1 is KGHDR and CDR2 is SFDVKD. After removal of 3 bases from V and 6 bases from J, the junction contained 3 bases not matched to a gene. CDR3 coding DNA: TGTGCCACCAGTGATCGACTAGCGGGAAGCAATGAGCAGTTCTTC. This gives the protein CATSDRLAGSNEQFF.

The chain couples TRBV7-9 to TRBJ1-2; D is ambiguous. The CDR3 sequence is 12 residues long. The germline V and J ends were trimmed by 4 bases and 3 bases, with 6 bases remaining between them. Germline V gene data show CDR1 as SEHNR and CDR2 as FQNEAQ (reference sequence). CDR3 DNA sequence: TGTGCCAGCAGCTACGGGGACTATGGCTACACCTTC. It specifies CASSYGDYGYTF.

This clone was picked up a small number of times. The chain employs TRBV11-2 and TRBJ1-2; 9 nucleotides line up with TRBD1. Trimming took 2 bases from V and 6 from J; bases not matched to a gene: 4. The germline gives CDR1 SGHAT, CDR2 FQNNGV. The CDR3 spans 14 residues. The CDR3 nucleotides are TGTGCCAGCAGCTTACACAGGGGGCTTAATGGCTACACCTTC. Amino acids: CASSLHRGLNGYTF.

The CDR3 region is CASSQQVYNEKLFF. The CDR3 DNA follows: TGTGCCAGCAGTCAACAGGTTTATAATGAAAAACTGTTTTTT. This chain links TRBV6-5 with TRBJ1-4; possibly TRBD1 for D (5 bases). The germline CDR1 and CDR2 sequences are MNHEY and SVGAGI. This CDR3 is built from 14 residues. V was pared by 5 bases and J by 4 bases, with 11 bases between.

The chain uses TRBV6-1 and TRBJ1-1; no clear D gene. V lost 2 bases and J lost 4, with 11 bases in between. Germline CDR1 MNHNS, CDR2 SASEGT. The length of the CDR3 is 14 residues. CDR3 sequence reads: CASSEPPGSTEAFF. CDR3 DNA sequence: TGTGCCAGCAGTGAACCCCCCGGGAGCACTGAAGCTTTCTTT.

The rearrangement joins TRBV7-2 to TRBJ2-7; D gene ambiguous. The germline V and J ends were trimmed by 0 bases and 7 bases, with 10 bases remaining between them. Germline CDR1 reads SGHTA; CDR2 reads FQGNSA. The CDR3 is 13 amino acids. CDR3 in amino acids: CASSLAAVAEQYF. CDR3 nucleotides: TGTGCCAGCAGCTTAGCGGCCGTTGCAGAGCAGTACTTC.

J is TRBJ1-2 and V is TRBV2; 10 nucleotides align to TRBD1. Germline CDR1 reads SNHLY; CDR2 reads FYNNEI. The CDR3 extends over 14 amino acids. J was trimmed by 8 bases and V by 4 bases; bases with no gene match: 7. The CDR3 nucleotides read TGTGCCAGCAGTGCCCCGGGACAGGGGAGCGGCTACACCTTC. It codes for CASSAPGQGSGYTF.

There are a few counts of this clone. CDR3 region: CASSTGANYGYTF. The CDR3 nucleotides are TGCGCCAGCTCTACAGGGGCTAACTATGGCTACACCTTC. The chain uses TRBV10-2 and TRBJ1-2; 7 positions agree with TRBD1. CDR1 is WSHSY and CDR2 is SAAADI in the germline V gene. V was pared by 8 bases and J by 0 bases, with 3 bases of the junction left unmatched. The CDR3 has 13 amino acids.

The chain links TRBV6-5 to TRBJ2-7; the D gene is possibly TRBD1 (6 bases). CDR1 and CDR2 (germline): MNHEY, SVGAGI. This CDR3 spans 14 amino acids. V was shortened by 10 bases and J by 0 bases, with 16 bases between the two germline ends. The chain's CDR3 is CATSPWGLSYEQYF. The CDR3 bases are TGTGCCACATCTCCGTGGGGGCTCTCCTACGAGCAGTACTTC.

The chain employs TRBV29-1 and TRBJ1-5; TRBD1 is a possible D gene (5 bases). The CDR3 totals 11 residues. From germline, CDR1 is SQVTM and CDR2 ANQGSEA. V was trimmed by 4 bases and J by 12 bases, leaving 13 bases between them. This CDR3 reads CSVVQGGVQHF. The DNA of the CDR3 is TGCAGCGTTGTCCAGGGAGGAGTCCAGCATTTT.

The CDR3 region has the DNA TGTGCCAGCAGCGCGTTCGGGGTTTTGAACACTGAAGCTTTCTTT. Residues: CASSAFGVLNTEAFF. The chain uses TRBV9 and TRBJ1-1; D gene unclear. Per germline, CDR1 SGDLS and CDR2 YYNGEE. The CDR3 totals 15 residues. V was cut by 3 bases and J by 0 bases, with 12 bases left in between.

The chain has TRBV18 and TRBJ1-2, with 7 bases fitting TRBD1. The CDR3 loop spans 16 amino acids. V lost 1 base to trimming and J lost 6 bases; unmatched junction nucleotides: 11. Germline V CDR1 and CDR2: KGHSH, LQKENI. For the CDR3, the DNA is TGTGCCAGCTCACCACGGGTAGAGGGGGCTTCTGATGGCTACACCTTC. Protein: CASSPRVEGASDGYTF.

V and J are TRBV30 and TRBJ1-1; D gene uncertain. Germline V gene data show CDR1 as GTSNPN and CDR2 as SVGIG (reference sequence). This CDR3 has 13 residues. V lost 5 bases to trimming and J lost 4 bases, with 14 bases between them. CDR3 nucleotides: TGTGCCTGGCTAAGGATGGGGAGCACTGAAGCTTTCTTT. Its protein product is CAWLRMGSTEAFF.

The chain recombines TRBV5-1 with TRBJ2-1; TRBD2 matches 10 bases. The V gene end was trimmed by 10 bases and the J gene end by 8 bases; junction bases not matched to a gene: 15. The CDR3 has 15 residues. Germline CDR1 is SGHRS and CDR2 is YFSETQ. The chain's CDR3 is CAAKTGVAGGDEQFF. The CDR3 DNA reads as TGCGCCGCAAAAACTGGGGTAGCGGGAGGTGATGAGCAGTTCTTC.

The rearrangement links TRBV2 to TRBJ2-6; D is undetermined. V was trimmed by 7 bases and J by 2 bases, leaving 12 bases between them. Germline V gene sequence: CDR1 SNHLY, CDR2 FYNNEI. The length of the CDR3 is 15 residues. CDR3 in DNA: TGTGCCAGCACGGAAAGAGGTGCTGGGGCCAACGTCCTGACTTTC. It codes for CASTERGAGANVLTF. The full variable domain, completed using reference TRBV2 and TRBJ2-6, is EPEVTQTPSHQVTQMGQEVILRCVPISNHLYFYWYRQILGQKVEFLVSFYNNEISEKSEIFDDQFSVERPDGSNFTLKIRSTKLEDSAMYFCASTERGAGANVLTFGAGSRLTVL.

V and J are TRBV19 and TRBJ1-1, with D unresolved. Trimming took off 3 bases at V and 5 bases at J, with 19 bases between the two ends. There are 16 residues in the CDR3. The germline V gene encodes CDR1 LNHDA and CDR2 SQIVND (reference sequence). CDR3 nucleotide sequence: TGTGCCAGTAGTATTCTCACGACCCAATGGGAGACTGAAGCTTTCTTT. Translating gives CASSILTTQWETEAFF.

The chain couples TRBV25-1 to TRBJ2-5; D may be TRBD1 (5 bases). Per the germline V gene, CDR1 is MGHDK and CDR2 is SYGVNS. The V end lost 3 bases, the J end lost 5 bases, and 13 bases lay between the germline ends. The CDR3 contains 14 residues. CDR3 loop: CASSDQGIGETQYF. CDR3 coding DNA: TGTGCCAGCAGTGATCAGGGAATAGGGGAGACCCAGTACTTC.